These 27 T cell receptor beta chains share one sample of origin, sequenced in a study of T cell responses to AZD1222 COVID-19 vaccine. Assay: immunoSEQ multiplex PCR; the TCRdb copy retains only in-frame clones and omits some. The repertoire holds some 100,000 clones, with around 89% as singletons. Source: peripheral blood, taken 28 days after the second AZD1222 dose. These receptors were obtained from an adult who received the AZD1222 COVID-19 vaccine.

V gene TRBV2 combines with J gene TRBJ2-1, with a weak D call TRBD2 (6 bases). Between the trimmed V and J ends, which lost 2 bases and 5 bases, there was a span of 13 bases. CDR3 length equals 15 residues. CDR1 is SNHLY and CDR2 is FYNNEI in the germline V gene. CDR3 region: CASSEQLAEDNEQFF. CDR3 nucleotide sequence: TGTGCCAGCAGTGAACAATTAGCGGAAGACAATGAGCAGTTCTTC.

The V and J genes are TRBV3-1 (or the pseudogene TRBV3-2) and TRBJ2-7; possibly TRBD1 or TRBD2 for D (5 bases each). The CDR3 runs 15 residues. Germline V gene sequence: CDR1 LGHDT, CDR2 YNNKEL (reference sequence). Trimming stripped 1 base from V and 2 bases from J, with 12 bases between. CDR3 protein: CASSQALPGPYEQYF. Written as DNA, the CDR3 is TGTGCCAGCAGCCAAGCCCTTCCGGGACCCTACGAGCAGTACTTC.

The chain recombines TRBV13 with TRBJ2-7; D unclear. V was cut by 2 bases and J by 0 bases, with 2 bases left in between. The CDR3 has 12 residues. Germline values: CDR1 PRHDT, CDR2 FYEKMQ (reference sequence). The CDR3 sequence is CASSLHSYEQYF. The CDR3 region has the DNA TGTGCCAGCAGCTTACACTCCTACGAGCAGTACTTC.

The chain's CDR3 is CATSSPGAEEKLFF. The CDR3 nucleotides are TGTGCCACCAGCAGTCCGGGGGCCGAAGAAAAACTGTTTTTT. The chain employs TRBV6-5 and TRBJ1-4; TRBD1 might be the D (6 bases). Germline-derived CDR1 and CDR2 are MNHEY and SVGAGI. The CDR3 extends over 14 amino acids. The V end lost 10 bases, the J end lost 8 bases, and 20 bases lay between the germline ends.

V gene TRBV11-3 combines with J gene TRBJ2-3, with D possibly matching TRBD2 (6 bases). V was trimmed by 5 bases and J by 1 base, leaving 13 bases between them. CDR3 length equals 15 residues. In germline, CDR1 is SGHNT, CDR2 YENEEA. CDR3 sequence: CASSPGSRGTDTQYF. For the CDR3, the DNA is TGTGCCAGCAGCCCCGGGAGTCGCGGCACAGATACGCAGTATTTT.

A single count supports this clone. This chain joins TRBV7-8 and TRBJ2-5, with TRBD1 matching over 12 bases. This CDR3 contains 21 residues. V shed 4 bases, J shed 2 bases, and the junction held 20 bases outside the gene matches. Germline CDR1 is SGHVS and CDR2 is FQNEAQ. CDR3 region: CASSYTTGTGGAGMSQETQYF. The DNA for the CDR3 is TGTGCCAGCAGCTACACAACCGGGACAGGGGGCGCGGGGATGAGTCAAGAGACCCAGTACTTC.

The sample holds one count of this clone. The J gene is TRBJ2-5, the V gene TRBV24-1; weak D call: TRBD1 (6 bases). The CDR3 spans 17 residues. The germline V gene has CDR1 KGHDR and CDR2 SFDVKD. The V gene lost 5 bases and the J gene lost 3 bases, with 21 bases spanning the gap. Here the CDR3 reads CATSAKAGALQKETQYF. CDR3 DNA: TGTGCCACCAGTGCGAAGGCAGGGGCCCTACAAAAAGAGACCCAGTACTTC.

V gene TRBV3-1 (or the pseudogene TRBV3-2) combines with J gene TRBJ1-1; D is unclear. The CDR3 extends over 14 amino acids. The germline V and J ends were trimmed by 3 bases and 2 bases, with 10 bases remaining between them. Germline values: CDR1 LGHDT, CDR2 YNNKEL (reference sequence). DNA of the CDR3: TGTGCCAGCAGCCAGTTTGGGGTTAACACTGAAGCTTTCTTT. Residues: CASSQFGVNTEAFF.

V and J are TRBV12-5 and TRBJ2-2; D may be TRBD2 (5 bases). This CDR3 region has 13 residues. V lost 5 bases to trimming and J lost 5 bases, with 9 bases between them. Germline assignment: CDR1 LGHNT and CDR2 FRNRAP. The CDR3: CASGPRGTGELFF. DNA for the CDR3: TGTGCTAGTGGTCCGCGAGGGACCGGGGAGCTGTTTTTT. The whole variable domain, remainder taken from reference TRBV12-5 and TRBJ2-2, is DARVTQTPRHKVTEMGQEVTMRCQPILGHNTVFWYRQTMMQGLELLAYFRNRAPLDDSGMPKDRFSAEMPDATLATLKIQPSEPRDSAVYFCASGPRGTGELFFGEGSRLTVL.

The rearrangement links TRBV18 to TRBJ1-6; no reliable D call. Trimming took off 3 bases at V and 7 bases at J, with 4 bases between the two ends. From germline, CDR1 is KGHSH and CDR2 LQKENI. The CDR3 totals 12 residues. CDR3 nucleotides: TGTGCCAGCTCACCGGAGAATTCACCCCTCCACTTT. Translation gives CASSPENSPLHF. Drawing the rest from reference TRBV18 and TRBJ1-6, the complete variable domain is NAGVMQNPRHLVRRRGQEARLRCSPMKGHSHVYWYRQLPEEGLKFMVYLQKENIIDESGMPKERFSAEFPKEGPSILRIQQVVRGDSAAYFCASSPENSPLHFGNGTRLTVT.

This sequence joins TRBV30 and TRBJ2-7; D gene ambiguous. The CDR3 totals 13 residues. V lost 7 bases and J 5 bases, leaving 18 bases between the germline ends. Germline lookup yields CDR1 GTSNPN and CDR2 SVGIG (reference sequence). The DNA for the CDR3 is TGTGCCTCCACGCGGCCAGGTTTCGACGAGCAGTACTTC. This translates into CASTRPGFDEQYF.

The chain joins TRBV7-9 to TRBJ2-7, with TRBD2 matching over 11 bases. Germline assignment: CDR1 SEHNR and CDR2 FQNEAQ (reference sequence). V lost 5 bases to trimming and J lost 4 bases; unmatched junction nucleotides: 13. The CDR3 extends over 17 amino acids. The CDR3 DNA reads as TGTGCCAGCAGCCTCTACGGACTGACTAGCGGGGCATACGAGCAGTACTTC. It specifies CASSLYGLTSGAYEQYF.

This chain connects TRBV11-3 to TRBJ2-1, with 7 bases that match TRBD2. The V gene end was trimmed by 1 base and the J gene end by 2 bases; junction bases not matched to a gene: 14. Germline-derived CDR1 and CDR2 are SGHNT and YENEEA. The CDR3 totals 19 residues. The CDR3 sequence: CASSLAHHLAAYPYNEQFF. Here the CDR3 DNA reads TGTGCCAGCAGCTTAGCCCACCACCTAGCGGCCTATCCCTACAATGAGCAGTTCTTC. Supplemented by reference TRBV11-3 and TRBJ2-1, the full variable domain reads EAGVVQSPRYKIIEKKQPVAFWCNPISGHNTLYWYLQNLGQGPELLIRYENEEAVDDSQLPKDRFSAERLKGVDSTLKIQPAELGDSAVYLCASSLAHHLAAYPYNEQFFGPGTRLTVL.

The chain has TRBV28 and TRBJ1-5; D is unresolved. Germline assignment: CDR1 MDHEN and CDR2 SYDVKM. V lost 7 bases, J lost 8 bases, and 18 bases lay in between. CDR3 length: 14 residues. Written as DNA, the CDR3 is TGTGCCAGCACCCAATCCCCGGATTGGAAGCCCCAGCATTTT. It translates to CASTQSPDWKPQHF.

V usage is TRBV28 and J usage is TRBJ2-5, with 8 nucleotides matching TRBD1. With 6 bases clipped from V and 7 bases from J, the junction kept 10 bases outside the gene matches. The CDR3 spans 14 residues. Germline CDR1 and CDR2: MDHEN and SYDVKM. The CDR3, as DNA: TGTGCCAGCAGCAAGCCGGACAGGGTAGCGACCCAGTACTTC. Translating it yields CASSKPDRVATQYF.

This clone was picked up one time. The CDR3, as DNA: TGTGCCAGCAGCCTACAGCCGTATAATTCACCCCTCCACTTT. Translating it yields CASSLQPYNSPLHF. The chain employs TRBV7-3 and TRBJ1-6; no firm D call. From germline, CDR1 is SGHTA and CDR2 FQGTGA. The ends were cut back, 5 bases at V and 4 bases at J, with 9 bases in the middle. The CDR3 contains 14 residues.

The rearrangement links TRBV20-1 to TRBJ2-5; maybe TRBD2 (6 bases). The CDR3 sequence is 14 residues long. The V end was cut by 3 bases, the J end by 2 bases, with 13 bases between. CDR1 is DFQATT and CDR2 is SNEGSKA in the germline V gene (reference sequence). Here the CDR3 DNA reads TGCAGTGCTAGTAAGCGCCTAGCGCAAGAGACCCAGTACTTC. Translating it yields CSASKRLAQETQYF.

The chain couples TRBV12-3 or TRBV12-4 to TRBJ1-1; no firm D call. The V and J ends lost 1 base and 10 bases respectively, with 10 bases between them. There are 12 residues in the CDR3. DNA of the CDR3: TGTGCCAGCAGTTTAGAGGATGGGCGAGCTTTCTTT. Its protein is CASSLEDGRAFF.

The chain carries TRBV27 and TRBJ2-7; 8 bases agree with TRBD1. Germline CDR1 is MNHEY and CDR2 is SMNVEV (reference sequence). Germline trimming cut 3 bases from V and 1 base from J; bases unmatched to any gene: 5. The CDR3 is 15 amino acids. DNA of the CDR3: TGTGCCAGCAGTTTTGGACAGGGTCCTTCCTACGAGCAGTACTTC. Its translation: CASSFGQGPSYEQYF.

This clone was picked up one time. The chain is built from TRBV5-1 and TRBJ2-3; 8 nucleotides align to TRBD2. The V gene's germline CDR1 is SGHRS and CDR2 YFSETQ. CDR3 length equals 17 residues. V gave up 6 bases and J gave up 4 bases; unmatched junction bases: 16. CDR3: CASTPRPSGRVPDTQYF. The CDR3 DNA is TGCGCCAGCACCCCCCGTCCATCCGGGAGGGTCCCAGATACGCAGTATTTT.

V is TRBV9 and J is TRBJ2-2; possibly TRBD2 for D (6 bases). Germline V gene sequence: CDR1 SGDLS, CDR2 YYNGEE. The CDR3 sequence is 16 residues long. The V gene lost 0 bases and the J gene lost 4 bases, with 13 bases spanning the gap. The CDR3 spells CASSVAAGPPTGELFF. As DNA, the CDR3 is TGTGCCAGCAGCGTAGCAGCGGGCCCCCCCACCGGGGAGCTGTTTTTT.

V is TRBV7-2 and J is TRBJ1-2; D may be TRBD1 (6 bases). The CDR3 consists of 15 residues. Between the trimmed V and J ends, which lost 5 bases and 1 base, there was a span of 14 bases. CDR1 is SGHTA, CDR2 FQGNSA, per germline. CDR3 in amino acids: CASSTSGTNNYGYTF. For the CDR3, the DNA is TGTGCCAGCAGCACCTCAGGGACAAATAACTATGGCTACACCTTC.

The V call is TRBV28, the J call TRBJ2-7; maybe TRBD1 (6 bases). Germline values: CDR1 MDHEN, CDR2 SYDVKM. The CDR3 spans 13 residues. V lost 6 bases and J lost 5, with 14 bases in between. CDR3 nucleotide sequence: TGTGCCAGCAGCTCGACAGGACGGGACGAGCAGTACTTC. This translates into CASSSTGRDEQYF.

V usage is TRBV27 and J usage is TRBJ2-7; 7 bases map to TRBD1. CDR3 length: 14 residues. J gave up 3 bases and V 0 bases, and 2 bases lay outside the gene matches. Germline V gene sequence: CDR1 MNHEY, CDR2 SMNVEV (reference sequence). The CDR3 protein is CASSLSGGGYEQYF. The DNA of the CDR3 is TGTGCCAGCAGTTTATCAGGGGGCGGCTACGAGCAGTACTTC.

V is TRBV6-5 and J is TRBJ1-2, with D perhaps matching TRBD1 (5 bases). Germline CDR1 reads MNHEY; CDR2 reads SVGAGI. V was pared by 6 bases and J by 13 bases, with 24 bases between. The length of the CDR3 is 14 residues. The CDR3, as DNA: TGTGCCAGCAGCCCGAGTGACCGGGGCTTTTATCGCACCTTC. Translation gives CASSPSDRGFYRTF.

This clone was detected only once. The CDR3 region is CASSLTTAAERDYNEQFF. Here the CDR3 DNA reads TGCGCCAGCAGCCTAACAACCGCGGCGGAGCGGGATTACAATGAGCAGTTCTTC. This chain connects TRBV4-3 to TRBJ2-1; 7 positions agree with TRBD2. Germline lookup yields CDR1 LGHNA and CDR2 YSLEER. The CDR3 length is 18 residues. Unmatched junction bases numbered 16, after V lost 4 bases and J lost 4 bases.

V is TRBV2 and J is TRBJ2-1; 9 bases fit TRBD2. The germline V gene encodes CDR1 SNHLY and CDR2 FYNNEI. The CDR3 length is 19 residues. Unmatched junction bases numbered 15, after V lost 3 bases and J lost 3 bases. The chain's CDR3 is CASSEVSGGVLPLYNEQFF. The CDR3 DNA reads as TGTGCCAGCAGTGAGGTTAGCGGGGGAGTCCTCCCTCTCTACAATGAGCAGTTCTTC.